Following are 25 T cell receptor beta chains from one sample sequenced in a study of blood T cell repertoires in COVID-19. The protocol was immunoSEQ multiplex PCR, while the TCRdb copy is restricted to in-frame clones and leaves out a portion. The repertoire includes under 350,000 clones, 86% of them detected once, and approximately 4% sits in the top ten. The sample taken for sequencing was PBMCs or T cells enriched from blood (not recorded which). The receptors originated from a woman in her thirties or forties with acute COVID-19.

CDR3 DNA sequence: TGTGCCAGTAGCGCTAGCGGGGAGTCAGATACGCAGTATTTT. Protein product: CASSASGESDTQYF. The chain links TRBV19 to TRBJ2-3; TRBD2 aligns across 9 bases. From germline, CDR1 is LNHDA and CDR2 SQIVND (reference sequence). The CDR3 loop spans 14 amino acids. Trimming cost V 6 bases and J 4 bases; bases outside gene matches: 5.

The V and J genes are TRBV19 and TRBJ1-2; no clear D. V was trimmed by 7 bases and J by 2 bases, leaving 11 bases between them. The germline CDR1 and CDR2 sequences are LNHDA and SQIVND (reference sequence). The CDR3 extends over 13 amino acids. The CDR3 bases are TGTGCCAGTAAAAAGCAGGAAAACTATGGCTACACCTTC. Translating gives CASKKQENYGYTF.

The V gene is TRBV6-1, the J gene TRBJ1-2; no clear D gene. The V end lost 3 bases, the J end lost 5 bases, and 10 bases lay between the germline ends. The CDR3 consists of 13 residues. Germline V gives CDR1 MNHNS, CDR2 SASEGT. The chain's CDR3 is CASSEPYRYGYTF. The CDR3, as DNA: TGTGCCAGCAGTGAGCCCTACCGATATGGCTACACCTTC.

The chain is built from TRBV27 and TRBJ1-1; 11 positions agree with TRBD1. V dropped 6 bases and J dropped 3; count of bases not matched to a gene: 12. The CDR3 has 17 residues. Germline values: CDR1 MNHEY, CDR2 SMNVEV (reference sequence). The CDR3 coding sequence is TGTGCCAGCAGGGGCGTCCGGACAGGGGGCGCGGACACTGAAGCTTTCTTT. As protein: CASRGVRTGGADTEAFF.

The chain couples TRBV6-1 to TRBJ2-5; TRBD2 matches at 8 bases. This CDR3 is 15 amino acids long. With V trimmed by 2 bases and J by 1 base, 3 bases remained unmatched. The germline V gene has CDR1 MNHNS and CDR2 SASEGT. CDR3 in DNA: TGTGCCAGCAGTGAAATCCGGGGGGGCCAAGAGACCCAGTACTTC. This translates into CASSEIRGGQETQYF.

The chain joins TRBV28 to TRBJ1-5; D might be TRBD1 (6 bases). The germline V gene encodes CDR1 MDHEN and CDR2 SYDVKM. V was trimmed by 4 bases and J by 4 bases, leaving 17 bases between them. The CDR3 has 16 amino acids. CDR3 sequence (DNA): TGTGCCAGCAGTTCCTTCATGCTCACAGGGAATCAGCCCCAGCATTTT. Protein product: CASSSFMLTGNQPQHF.

The chain employs TRBV7-9 and TRBJ2-5; TRBD1 matches at 8 bases. V lost 5 bases, J lost 3 bases, and 5 bases stayed unmatched. This CDR3 has 14 residues. Germline CDR1 SEHNR, CDR2 FQNEAQ (reference sequence). For the CDR3, the DNA is TGTGCCAGCAGCCATTCAGGGGGCGAAGAGACCCAGTACTTC. It translates to CASSHSGGEETQYF.

This rearrangement joins TRBV24-1 to TRBJ2-3, with unresolved D. Germline loops: CDR1 KGHDR, CDR2 SFDVKD. Trimming cost V 3 bases and J 11 bases, with 8 bases left between them. The CDR3 consists of 11 residues. The CDR3 DNA reads TGTGCCACCAGTGATCTTGCGAGGCAGTATTTT. Its protein is CATSDLARQYF.

This clone was observed a few times. This rearrangement joins TRBV11-3 to TRBJ2-2; possible D gene TRBD1, 6 bases. The CDR3 loop spans 16 amino acids. The V end was cut by 0 bases, the J end by 6 bases, with 14 bases between. The V gene's germline CDR1 is SGHNT and CDR2 YENEEA. CDR3 in DNA: TGTGCCAGCAGCTTAGACAGTCACTCAGGGGCCGGGGAGCTGTTTTTT. Translating gives CASSLDSHSGAGELFF.

Only a few counts were recorded for this clone. The J gene is TRBJ1-2, the V gene TRBV7-2; D call uncertain. The CDR3 is 12 amino acids. Deletions cut 4 bases from V and 5 bases from J, with 8 bases between. Germline assignment: CDR1 SGHTA and CDR2 FQGNSA. The CDR3 is CASSSTVYGYTF. DNA for the CDR3: TGTGCCAGCAGCTCTACAGTTTATGGCTACACCTTC.

The chain combines TRBV27 with TRBJ2-7; TRBD1 matches 11 bases. This CDR3 contains 15 residues. The trim removed 3 bases at V and 2 bases at J, leaving 3 bases unmatched. The germline V gene encodes CDR1 MNHEY and CDR2 SMNVEV (reference sequence). The CDR3 coding sequence is TGTGCCAGCAGTTTTGGGGACAGGGGGACCTACGAGCAGTACTTC. Residues: CASSFGDRGTYEQYF.

The chain carries TRBV19 and TRBJ1-3; 10 bases line up with TRBD1. With 4 bases clipped from V and 1 base from J, the junction kept 7 bases outside the gene matches. The CDR3 covers 17 residues. Looked up from germline, CDR1 is LNHDA and CDR2 is SQIVND (reference sequence). In DNA form, the CDR3 reads TGTGCCAGTAGTACCATGGACAGGGGGAGGTCTGGAAACACCATATATTTT. Residues: CASSTMDRGRSGNTIYF.

The chain uses TRBV6-5 and TRBJ1-5; D possibly corresponds to TRBD1 (6 bases). The CDR3 has 12 amino acids. The germline V gene has CDR1 MNHEY and CDR2 SVGAGI. V shed 7 bases and J shed 3 bases, with 7 bases lying between them. CDR3 sequence reads: CASNRVNQPQHF. The DNA of the CDR3 is TGTGCCAGCAACAGGGTCAATCAGCCCCAGCATTTT.

The chain is built from TRBV5-8 and TRBJ1-5, with 8 positions matching TRBD1. The length of the CDR3 is 14 residues. Germline V lookup: CDR1 SGHTS, CDR2 YDEGEE. The J segment lost 3 bases and the V segment lost 5 bases, leaving 4 bases of the junction unmatched. Here the CDR3 DNA reads TGTGCCAGCAGTTACAGGGGGGACAATCAGCCCCAGCATTTT. Translating gives CASSYRGDNQPQHF.

This clone has a single count. V gene TRBV6-5 combines with J gene TRBJ1-1; 9 nucleotides agree with TRBD1. Trimming removed 7 bases from V and 5 bases from J; junction bases left unmatched: 11. The CDR3 sequence is 15 residues long. Germline loops: CDR1 MNHEY, CDR2 SVGAGI. CDR3 sequence: CASIAPGTGRTEAFF. CDR3 nucleotide sequence: TGTGCCAGCATTGCCCCCGGGACAGGGAGAACTGAAGCTTTCTTT.

The sample holds a few counts of this clone. The rearrangement links TRBV3-1 (or the pseudogene TRBV3-2) to TRBJ2-2; D ambiguous. The CDR3 length is 16 residues. Germline V gene sequence: CDR1 LGHDT, CDR2 YNNKEL (reference sequence). The V and J ends lost 5 bases and 6 bases respectively, with 19 bases between them. Here the CDR3 DNA reads TGTGCCAGCAGCTCAGTAGCTTGGCGTTTATCCGGGGAGCTGTTTTTT. Residues: CASSSVAWRLSGELFF.

The rearrangement uses TRBV5-6 and TRBJ2-2, with a possible D match to TRBD2 (6 bases). CDR1 is SGHDT and CDR2 is YYEEEE in the germline V gene. Trimming took 4 bases from V and 2 from J, leaving 9 bases between them. The length of the CDR3 is 14 residues. CDR3: CASSGGINTGELFF. CDR3 DNA: TGTGCCAGCAGCGGGGGGATTAACACCGGGGAGCTGTTTTTT.

The rearrangement links TRBV2 to TRBJ2-1, with TRBD2 matching over 13 bases. The CDR3 is made up of 18 amino acids. The V and J ends lost 7 bases and 0 bases, in that order; junction bases with no gene match: 9. The germline CDR1 and CDR2 sequences are SNHLY and FYNNEI. This CDR3 is CASKFGLAGASSYNEQFF. Here the CDR3 DNA reads TGTGCCAGCAAGTTCGGACTAGCGGGAGCGAGCTCCTACAATGAGCAGTTCTTC.

The rearrangement joins TRBV28 to TRBJ2-2; 9 bases line up with TRBD1. The germline V gene has CDR1 MDHEN and CDR2 SYDVKM. The CDR3 is made up of 15 amino acids. After removal of 6 bases from V and 6 bases from J, the junction contained 8 bases not matched to a gene. CDR3 residues: CASRKPGQGSGELFF. The CDR3 region has the DNA TGTGCCAGCAGGAAACCGGGACAGGGTTCCGGGGAGCTGTTTTTT.

The rearrangement links TRBV5-6 to TRBJ1-1; 7 bases align to TRBD1. The CDR3 consists of 18 residues. Germline values: CDR1 SGHDT, CDR2 YYEEEE. With V trimmed by 4 bases and J by 1 base, 16 bases remained unmatched. In DNA, the CDR3 is TGTGCCAGCAGCCCGTCGGGGTGGACAGGCTCATCGAACACTGAAGCTTTCTTT. Amino acid sequence: CASSPSGWTGSSNTEAFF.

The V call is TRBV7-9, the J call TRBJ2-1; TRBD2 matches at 16 bases. The CDR3 loop spans 16 amino acids. The V gene end was trimmed by 5 bases and the J gene end by 15 bases; junction bases not matched to a gene: 13. The germline V gene encodes CDR1 SEHNR and CDR2 FQNEAQ (reference sequence). CDR3 bases: TGTGCCAGCAGCCGCAGCTCCGGGACTAGCGGGGGGGTCGGGTTCTTC. The encoded protein is CASSRSSGTSGGVGFF.

The gene calls are TRBV5-1 and TRBJ2-3; TRBD1 matches 7 bases. This CDR3 comprises 15 residues. From germline, CDR1 is SGHRS and CDR2 YFSETQ. The V and J ends lost 5 bases and 2 bases, in that order; junction bases with no gene match: 8. The CDR3 coding sequence is TGCGCCAGCAGATACCGGGACAGTATCACAGATACGCAGTATTTT. Translation gives CASRYRDSITDTQYF. The variable domain in full, with the rest retrieved from reference TRBV5-1 and TRBJ2-3, is KAGVTQTPRYLIKTRGQQVTLSCSPISGHRSVSWYQQTPGQGLQFLFEYFSETQRNKGNFPGRFSGRQFSNSRSEMNVSTLELGDSALYLCASRYRDSITDTQYFGPGTRLTVL.

This clone appeared a single time. The rearrangement uses TRBV18 and TRBJ2-7, with D maybe TRBD1 (5 bases). Germline CDR1 and CDR2: KGHSH and LQKENI. This CDR3 spans 14 amino acids. Trimming cost V 3 bases and J 6 bases, with 15 bases left between them. Written as DNA, the CDR3 is TGTGCCAGCTCACCCCAGGACATCGGGTCCGAGCAGTACTTC. This translates into CASSPQDIGSEQYF.

The chain links TRBV18 to TRBJ2-3; TRBD1 aligns across 11 bases. Germline CDR1 is KGHSH and CDR2 is LQKENI. This CDR3 is built from 16 residues. The J segment lost 3 bases and the V segment lost 2 bases, leaving 4 bases of the junction unmatched. The CDR3 reads CASSPGTGGLTDTQYF. The CDR3 DNA is TGTGCCAGCTCACCAGGGACAGGGGGTTTGACAGATACGCAGTATTTT.

The rearrangement uses TRBV25-1 and TRBJ1-2; D gene ambiguous. This CDR3 spans 15 amino acids. Trimming left V 0 bases short and J 4 bases short, with 12 bases between. Germline CDR1 MGHDK, CDR2 SYGVNS. Here the CDR3 DNA reads TGTGCCAGCAGTGAATATCGGTCGGCAGGCTATGGCTACACCTTC. It specifies CASSEYRSAGYGYTF.